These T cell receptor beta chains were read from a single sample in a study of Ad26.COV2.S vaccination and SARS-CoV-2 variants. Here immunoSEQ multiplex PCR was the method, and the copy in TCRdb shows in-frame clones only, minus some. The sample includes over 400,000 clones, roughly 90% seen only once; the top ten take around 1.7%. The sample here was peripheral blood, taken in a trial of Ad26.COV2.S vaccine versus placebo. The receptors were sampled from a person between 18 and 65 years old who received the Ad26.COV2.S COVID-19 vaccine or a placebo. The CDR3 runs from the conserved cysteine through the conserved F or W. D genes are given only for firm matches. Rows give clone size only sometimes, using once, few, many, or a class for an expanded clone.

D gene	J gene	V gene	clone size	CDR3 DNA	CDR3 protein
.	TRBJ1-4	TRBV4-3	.	TGCGCCAGCAGCCCCGAAGGGCCGGTCGGTGAAAAACTGTTTTTT	CASSPEGPVGEKLFF
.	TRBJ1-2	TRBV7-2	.	TGTGCCAGCAGCTTAGATTGGCGTGCCGGCAACTATGGCTACACCTTC	CASSLDWRAGNYGYTF
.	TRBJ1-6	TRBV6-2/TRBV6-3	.	TGTGCCAGCAGCCGGACAGCCTATAATTCACCCCTCCACTTT	CASSRTAYNSPLHF
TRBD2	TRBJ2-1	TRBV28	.	TGTGCCAGCAGTCGCGGGGGGAGCTCCTACAATGAGCAGTTCTTC	CASSRGGSSYNEQFF
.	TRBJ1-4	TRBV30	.	TGTGCCTGGAGTGTAGGGTTGATTGGTGAAAAACTGTTTTTT	CAWSVGLIGEKLFF
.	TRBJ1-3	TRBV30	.	TGTGCCTGGGCCCCCGCTGGAAACACCATATATTTT	CAWAPAGNTIYF
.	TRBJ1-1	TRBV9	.	TGTGCCAGCAGGGCCAGCGCAGGTTTGAACACTGAAGCTTTCTTT	CASRASAGLNTEAFF
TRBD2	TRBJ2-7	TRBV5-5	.	TGTGCCAGCAGCACCAGCGGGGGCCTCTCCTACGAGCAGTACTTC	CASSTSGGLSYEQYF
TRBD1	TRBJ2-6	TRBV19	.	TGTGCCAGTAGTAATAAGGACAGGGGCTCTCCTGGGGCCAACGTCCTGACTTTC	CASSNKDRGSPGANVLTF
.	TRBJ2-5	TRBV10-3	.	TGTGCCATCAGTGAACCCCGAGCGGTCAACCAAGAGACCCAGTACTTC	CAISEPRAVNQETQYF
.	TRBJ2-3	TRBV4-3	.	TGCGCCAGCAGCCAAGGTCCGAGCTCCCCCTTCAGAGATACGCAGTATTTT	CASSQGPSSPFRDTQYF
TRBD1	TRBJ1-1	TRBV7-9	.	TGTGCCAGCAGCTTAACTCGGGACAGGGGGCTTCGGGCTGAAGCTTTCTTT	CASSLTRDRGLRAEAFF
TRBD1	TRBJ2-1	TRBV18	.	TGTGCCAGCTCACCACTAGGGACAGGGTCCTACAATGAGCAGTTCTTC	CASSPLGTGSYNEQFF
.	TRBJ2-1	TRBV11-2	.	TGTGCCAGCAGCTTGGCCAGCGAAAGCAATGAGCAGTTCTTC	CASSLASESNEQFF
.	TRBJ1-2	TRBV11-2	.	TGTGCCAGCAGCTTAGTCAACAGTATTCTGGCCTTC	CASSLVNSILAF
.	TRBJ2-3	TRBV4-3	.	TGCGCCAGCAGCCAAGTCGGAGGGGGTTTCCTGGGTACGCAGTATTTT	CASSQVGGGFLGTQYF
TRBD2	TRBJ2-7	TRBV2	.	TGTGCCAGCAGCGGGACTAGCGGGGGGAGCAATCTGGCCTACGAGCAGTACTTC	CASSGTSGGSNLAYEQYF
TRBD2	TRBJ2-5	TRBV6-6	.	TGTGCCAGCAGTTACTCGCTAGCGGGGGTACAAGAGACCCAGTACTTC	CASSYSLAGVQETQYF
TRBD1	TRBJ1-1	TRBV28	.	TGTGCCAGCAGTTTAGCCTACGGACAGGAGAACACTGAAGCTTTCTTT	CASSLAYGQENTEAFF
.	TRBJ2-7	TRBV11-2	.	TGTGCCAGCAGCTTAGGACGGATCAGCTCCTACGAGCAGTACTTC	CASSLGRISSYEQYF
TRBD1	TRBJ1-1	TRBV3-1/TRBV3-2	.	TGTGCCAGCAGCCCATTTATAGACAGGGGGACGGCTTTCTTT	CASSPFIDRGTAFF
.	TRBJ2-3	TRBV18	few	TGTGCCAGCTCACCCCCGCAAGGGCAGGGGCCCCTGGATACGCAGTATTTT	CASSPPQGQGPLDTQYF
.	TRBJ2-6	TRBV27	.	TGTGCCAGCAGTCCTTGGGCTGGTACCAGGGTCCTGACTTTC	CASSPWAGTRVLTF